These 3 T cell receptor beta chains were all obtained from the same sample, sequenced in a study of cytotoxic CD8 clonotypes in ibrutinib-treated CLL. Sequencing was performed with immunoSEQ multiplex PCR; in TCRdb, only in-frame clones are kept and a portion is missing. The sample includes 160,000 or so clones, 81% of them seen just once. Source: PBMCs, taken after 12 months of ibrutinib treatment. The receptors were gathered from a human donor with chronic lymphocytic leukemia.

This clone was observed a single time. The J gene is TRBJ2-7, the V gene TRBV18; 12 positions match TRBD1. Germline CDR1 is KGHSH and CDR2 is LQKENI. After removal of 4 bases from V and 3 bases from J, the junction contained 7 bases not matched to a gene. The CDR3 has 16 amino acids. CDR3 coding DNA: TGTGCCAGCTCACTAAAGGGACAGGGGGCTTTCTACGAGCAGTACTTC. It codes for CASSLKGQGAFYEQYF.

This clone was seen a handful of times. The chain carries TRBV11-3 and TRBJ2-2; tentatively, D is TRBD1 (5 bases). The V gene's germline CDR1 is SGHNT and CDR2 YENEEA. V dropped 0 bases and J dropped 4 bases, with 12 bases sitting between them. The CDR3 runs to 16 residues. CDR3 in amino acids: CASSLDQSGFTGELFF. The CDR3 region has the DNA TGTGCCAGCAGCTTAGATCAATCAGGGTTCACCGGGGAGCTGTTTTTT. The variable domain in full, completed from reference TRBV11-3 and TRBJ2-2, reads EAGVVQSPRYKIIEKKQPVAFWCNPISGHNTLYWYLQNLGQGPELLIRYENEEAVDDSQLPKDRFSAERLKGVDSTLKIQPAELGDSAVYLCASSLDQSGFTGELFFGEGSRLTVL.

In this sample, this clone turned up once. The chain joins TRBV10-3 to TRBJ2-2; D not certain. V was trimmed by 6 bases and J by 1 base, leaving 12 bases between them. Germline values: CDR1 ENHRY, CDR2 SYGVKD. The CDR3 totals 15 residues. The CDR3 DNA reads as TGTGCCATCAGGCCCTCCCAGGAGAACACCGGGGAGCTGTTTTTT. Its protein is CAIRPSQENTGELFF.